This TCR beta chain was captured in a study of blood T cell repertoires in COVID-19. Background on the study: Sites in the United States, Italy and Spain provided acute and convalescent COVID-19 samples. T cells, B-cell-depleted T cells, or PBMCs provided the cDNA or gDNA that served as material.

Original analysis: Using reference gene primer amplification, nucleated cell counts were estimated. The table came from immunoSEQ multiplex PCR; TCRdb's copy has only in-frame clones and leaves some out. That table gives V, J and clone size, and the DNA gave D and trimming. The sample has about 200,000 clones, about 85% seen once. The CDR3 length is 16 residues. Per germline, CDR1 SGHAT and CDR2 FQNNGV. The J segment lost 8 bases and the V segment lost 2 bases, leaving 8 bases of the junction unmatched. This sequence was found in a woman older than 75 with acute or convalescent COVID-19. What was sequenced was peripheral blood. The chain uses TRBV11-2 and TRBJ1-4, with 10 bases that match TRBD1. CDR3 nucleotides: TGTGCCAGCAGCTTATGGGTCGGGACAGGGGACGAAAAACTGTTTTTT. It translates to CASSLWVGTGDEKLFF.